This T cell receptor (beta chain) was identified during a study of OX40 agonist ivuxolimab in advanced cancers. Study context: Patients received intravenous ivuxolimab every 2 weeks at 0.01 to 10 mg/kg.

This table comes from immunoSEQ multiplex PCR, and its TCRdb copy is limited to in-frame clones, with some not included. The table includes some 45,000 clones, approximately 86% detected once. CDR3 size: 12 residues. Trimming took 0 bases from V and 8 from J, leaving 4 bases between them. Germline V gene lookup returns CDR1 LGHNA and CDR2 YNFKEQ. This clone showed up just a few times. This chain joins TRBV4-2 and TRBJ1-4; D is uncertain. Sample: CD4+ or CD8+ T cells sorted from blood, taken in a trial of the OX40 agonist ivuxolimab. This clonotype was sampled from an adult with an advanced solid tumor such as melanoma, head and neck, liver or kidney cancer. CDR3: CASSQDGEKLFF. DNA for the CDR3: TGTGCCAGCAGCCAAGATGGAGAAAAACTGTTTTTT.